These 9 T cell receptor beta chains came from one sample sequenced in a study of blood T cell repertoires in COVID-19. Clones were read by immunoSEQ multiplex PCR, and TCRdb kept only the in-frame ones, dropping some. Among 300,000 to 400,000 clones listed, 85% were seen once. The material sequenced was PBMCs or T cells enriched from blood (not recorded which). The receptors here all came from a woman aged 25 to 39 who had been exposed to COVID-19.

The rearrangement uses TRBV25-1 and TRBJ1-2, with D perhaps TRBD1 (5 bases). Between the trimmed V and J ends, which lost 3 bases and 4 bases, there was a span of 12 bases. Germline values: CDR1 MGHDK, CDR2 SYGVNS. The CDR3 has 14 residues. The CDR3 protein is CASSDPGSPYGYTF. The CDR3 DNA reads TGTGCCAGCAGTGACCCAGGGTCGCCCTATGGCTACACCTTC.

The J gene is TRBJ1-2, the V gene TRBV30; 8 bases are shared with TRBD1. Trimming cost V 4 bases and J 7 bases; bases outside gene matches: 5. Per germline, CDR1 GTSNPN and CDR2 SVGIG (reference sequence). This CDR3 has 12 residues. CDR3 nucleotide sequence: TGTGCCTGGACGACAGGGGAAACTGGCTACACCTTC. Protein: CAWTTGETGYTF.

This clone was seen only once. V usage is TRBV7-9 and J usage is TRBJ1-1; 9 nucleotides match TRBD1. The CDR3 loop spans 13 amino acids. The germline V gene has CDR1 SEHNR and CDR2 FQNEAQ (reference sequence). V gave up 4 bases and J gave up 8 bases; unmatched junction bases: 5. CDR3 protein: CASSSYRGREAFF. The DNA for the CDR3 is TGTGCCAGCAGCTCCTACAGGGGGCGAGAAGCTTTCTTT.

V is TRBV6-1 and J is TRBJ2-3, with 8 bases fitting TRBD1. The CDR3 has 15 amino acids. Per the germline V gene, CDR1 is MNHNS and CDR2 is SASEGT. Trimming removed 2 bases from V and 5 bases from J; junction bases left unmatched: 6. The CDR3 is CASSEIDRGRDTQYF. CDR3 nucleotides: TGTGCCAGCAGTGAAATAGACAGGGGTAGAGATACGCAGTATTTT.

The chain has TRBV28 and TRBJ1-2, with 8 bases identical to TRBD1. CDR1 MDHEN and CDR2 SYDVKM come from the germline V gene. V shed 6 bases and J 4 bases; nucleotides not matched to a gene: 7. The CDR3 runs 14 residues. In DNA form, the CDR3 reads TGTGCCAGCAGGCCGGGACAGGTATCCTATGGCTACACCTTC. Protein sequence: CASRPGQVSYGYTF.

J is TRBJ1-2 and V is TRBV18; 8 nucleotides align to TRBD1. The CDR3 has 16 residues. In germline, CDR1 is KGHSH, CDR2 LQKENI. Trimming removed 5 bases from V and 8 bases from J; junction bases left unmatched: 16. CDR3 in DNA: TGTGCCAGCTCAAGCCCCGGGACAGGCTCAGTTGGGGGCTACACCTTC. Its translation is CASSSPGTGSVGGYTF.

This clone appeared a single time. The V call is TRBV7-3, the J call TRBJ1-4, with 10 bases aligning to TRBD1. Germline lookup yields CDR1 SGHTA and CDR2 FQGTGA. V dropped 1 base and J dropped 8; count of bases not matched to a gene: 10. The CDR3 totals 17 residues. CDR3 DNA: TGTGCCAGCAGCTTAAAGGGCTGGGACAGGGGATGGGAAAAACTGTTTTTT. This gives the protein CASSLKGWDRGWEKLFF.

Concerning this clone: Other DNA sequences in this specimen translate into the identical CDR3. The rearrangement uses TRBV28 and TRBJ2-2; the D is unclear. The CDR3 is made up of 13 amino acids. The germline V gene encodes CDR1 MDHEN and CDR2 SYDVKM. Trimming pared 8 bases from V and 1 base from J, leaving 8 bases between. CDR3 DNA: TGTGCCAGCTTGGCGGTGAACACCGGGGAGCTGTTTTTT. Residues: CASLAVNTGELFF. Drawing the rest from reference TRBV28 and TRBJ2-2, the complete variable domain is DVKVTQSSRYLVKRTGEKVFLECVQDMDHENMFWYRQDPGLGLRLIYFSYDVKMKEKGDIPEGYSVSREKKERFSLILESASTNQTSMYLCASLAVNTGELFFGEGSRLTVL.

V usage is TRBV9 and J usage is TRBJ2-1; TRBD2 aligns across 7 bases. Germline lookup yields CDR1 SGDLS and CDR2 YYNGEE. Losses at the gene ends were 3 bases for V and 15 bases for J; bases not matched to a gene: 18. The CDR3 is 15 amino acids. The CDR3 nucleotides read TGTGCCAGCAGCGGGGACCCACTCATTGCGGGAGTGGGGTTCTTC. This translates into CASSGDPLIAGVGFF.